This TCR beta chain was recorded in a study of blood T cells in healthy people across ages. Overall study results and limits: The fall in TCR beta diversity per million T cells was roughly linear with age. The donors' CMV status was not determined, possibly confounding changes in expanded clonotypes.

For this clonotype: The antigen is undetermined.

Germline V gene lookup returns CDR1 DFQATT and CDR2 SNEGSKA (reference sequence). Trimming took off 5 bases at V and 5 bases at J, with 24 bases between the two ends. CDR3 length: 16 amino acids. The use of a sample-barcoded 5' primer and a J-beta primer mix characterized a second PCR of 7 to 11 cycles. Through a template-switch adaptor with 12 random nucleotides, each cDNA molecule received a tag. A single record per CDR3 protein comes from TCRdb applying MiXCR to the 5' RACE reads. The sample lists roughly 800,000 distinct CDR3 sequences, about 62% seen once, with 20% to 25% in the top ten. The sample comprised blood. V and J are TRBV20-1 and TRBJ2-5, with D possibly matching TRBD1 (5 bases). The receptor was isolated from a man aged 25-45 years in good health. In nucleotides, the CDR3 is TGCAGTGCTCGCGAGTATCAGGGTGCAACTGGGGAGACCCAGTACTTC. It encodes CSAREYQGATGETQYF.